The 3 T cell receptor beta chains below come from one sample, sequenced in a study of blood T cell repertoires in COVID-19. The assay was immunoSEQ multiplex PCR, and TCRdb's table has in-frame clones only and misses some. This sample carries over 200,000 clones, over 80% of them seen once, and the ten largest clones take around 3.6%. The material sequenced was PBMCs or T cells enriched from blood (not recorded which). Source of these receptors: a woman aged 30 to 39 who had been exposed to COVID-19.

V gene TRBV5-5 combines with J gene TRBJ1-2, with D tentatively TRBD1 (5 bases). V lost 7 bases to trimming and J lost 5 bases, with 18 bases between them. The CDR3 is 14 amino acids. Per germline, CDR1 SGHKS and CDR2 YYEKEE (reference sequence). For the CDR3, the DNA is TGTGCCAGCCAGGACATGGGTCAGCGATATGGCTACACCTTC. Amino acids: CASQDMGQRYGYTF.

The V and J genes are TRBV5-6 and TRBJ1-3, with D perhaps TRBD1 (6 bases). V was cut by 2 bases and J by 2 bases, with 8 bases left in between. Germline CDR1 reads SGHDT; CDR2 reads YYEEEE. The CDR3 spans 14 residues. CDR3 residues: CASSFRQAGNTIYF. CDR3 nucleotide sequence: TGTGCCAGCAGCTTTCGACAGGCTGGAAACACCATATATTTT.

This chain connects TRBV29-1 to TRBJ2-7; 8 bases map to TRBD2. Germline loops: CDR1 SQVTM, CDR2 ANQGSEA. The CDR3 is 12 amino acids. V was pared by 3 bases and J by 3 bases, with 1 base of the junction left unmatched. CDR3 region: CSVDRGGYEQYF. The CDR3 DNA is TGCAGCGTTGACCGGGGGGGCTACGAGCAGTACTTC.